The source of this T cell receptor (beta chain) is a study of TIL therapy for anti-PD-1-resistant metastatic lung cancer. Across the study: Median patient age was about 55, ranging roughly 38-75 years. Tumors carried a median roughly 1.5 non-synonymous mutations per megabase.

Time point specified: pre-treatment sample, taken before nivolumab and TIL therapy. Enrollment ran from October 2017 to January 2020. The libraries were made with immunoSEQ v3. Produced via immunoSEQ multiplex PCR; TCRdb's table is partial and in-frame only. The sample carries tens of thousands of clones, about 70% recorded once. Germline V gene lookup returns CDR1 SGHRS and CDR2 YFSETQ. The V and J ends lost 1 base and 6 bases respectively, with 11 bases between them. The CDR3 extends over 14 amino acids. V is TRBV5-1 and J is TRBJ2-1; D is possibly TRBD2 (6 bases). The TCR comes from a woman aged 30 to 85 with non-small cell lung cancer. The sequencing used blood, collected at baseline. CDR3 bases: TGCGCCAGCAGCTTGAGAACTAGCAGCAATGAGCAGTTCTTC. Translation gives CASSLRTSSNEQFF.